Below are 14 T cell receptor beta chains sequenced from a single sample in a study of CD8 T cells in Susac syndrome. Reverse transcription used about 0.5 to 1 ug RNA and random hexamers. TCRdb re-called the immunoSEQ multiplex PCR reads through MiXCR, storing one row per CDR3 protein. The sample shows about 140,000 distinct CDR3 sequences, 94% of them seen only once. Source material: CD8+ T cells from PBMCs. The receptors were gathered from a human donor in good health.

The gene calls are TRBV5-4 and TRBJ2-7, with D uncertain. This CDR3 is built from 13 residues. The ends were cut back, 0 bases at V and 4 bases at J, with 8 bases in the middle. Germline values: CDR1 SGHNT, CDR2 YYREEE (reference sequence). The DNA for the CDR3 is TGTGCCAGCAGCTTGGGGGAATCGTACGAGCAGTACTTC. This translates into CASSLGESYEQYF.

The gene calls are TRBV7-9 and TRBJ2-7; 7 positions agree with TRBD1. The germline V gene encodes CDR1 SEHNR and CDR2 FQNEAQ (reference sequence). The CDR3 sequence is 14 residues long. V gave up 7 bases and J gave up 0 bases; unmatched junction bases: 6. For the CDR3, the DNA is TGTGCCAGCACTTCTTGGGACAGCTCCTACGAGCAGTACTTC. Residues: CASTSWDSSYEQYF. Full variable domain (missing parts from reference TRBV7-9 and TRBJ2-7): DTGVSQNPRHKITKRGQNVTFRCDPISEHNRLYWYRQTLGQGPEFLTYFQNEAQLEKSRLLSDRFSAERPKGSFSTLEIQRTEQGDSAMYLCASTSWDSSYEQYFGPGTRLTVT.

The CDR3 coding sequence is TGTGCCAGCAGTTCGGACAGTAACTATGGCTACACCTTC. It encodes CASSSDSNYGYTF. V gene TRBV27 combines with J gene TRBJ1-2, with a tentative D call TRBD1 (6 bases). Trimming left V 4 bases short and J 1 base short, with 7 bases between. Germline-derived CDR1 and CDR2 are MNHEY and SMNVEV (reference sequence). The CDR3 contains 13 residues.

The genes are TRBV12-3 or TRBV12-4 and TRBJ1-4; unclear D gene. Trimming pared 5 bases from V and 0 bases from J, leaving 13 bases between. This CDR3 comprises 16 residues. For the CDR3, the DNA is TGTGCCAGCAGTCCTCAGCTAGCTGCAACTAATGAAAAACTGTTTTTT. Its protein product is CASSPQLAATNEKLFF.

This chain links TRBV19 with TRBJ2-1; TRBD1 aligns across 7 bases. Germline V gene data show CDR1 as LNHDA and CDR2 as SQIVND (reference sequence). V shed 2 bases and J 5 bases; nucleotides not matched to a gene: 6. The CDR3 has 15 residues. The CDR3 protein is CASSILAGGNNEQFF. The CDR3 DNA reads as TGTGCCAGTAGTATACTGGCAGGGGGAAACAATGAGCAGTTCTTC.

The chain recombines TRBV30 with TRBJ2-7, with D possibly TRBD2 on 5 matching bases. The germline gives CDR1 GTSNPN, CDR2 SVGIG (reference sequence). The V end lost 3 bases, the J end lost 5 bases, and 11 bases lay between the germline ends. The CDR3 covers 12 residues. The CDR3 sequence is CAWSGVSDEQYF. CDR3 sequence (DNA): TGTGCCTGGAGCGGGGTTAGCGACGAGCAGTACTTC.

This chain uses TRBV3-1 with TRBJ2-1, with 9 bases lining up with TRBD2. With V trimmed by 1 base and J by 5 bases, 9 bases remained unmatched. The CDR3 length is 17 residues. The germline gives CDR1 LGHDT, CDR2 YNNKEL (reference sequence). Here the CDR3 reads CASSQVGWREGDNEQFF. CDR3 coding DNA: TGTGCCAGCAGCCAAGTCGGTTGGCGGGAGGGGGACAATGAGCAGTTCTTC.

The chain carries TRBV20-1 and TRBJ2-7; either TRBD1 or TRBD2 may supply D (5 bases each). Germline lookup yields CDR1 DFQATT and CDR2 SNEGSKA (reference sequence). The CDR3 totals 13 residues. V dropped 6 bases and J dropped 9 bases, with 21 bases sitting between them. The CDR3 spells CSALGDADMGQYF. The CDR3 nucleotides read TGCAGTGCCCTTGGGGACGCCGATATGGGGCAGTACTTC.

The chain employs TRBV20-1 and TRBJ1-2; 7 positions agree with TRBD1. CDR3 length: 14 residues. The germline CDR1 and CDR2 sequences are DFQATT and SNEGSKA (reference sequence). With 5 bases clipped from V and 2 bases from J, the junction kept 8 bases outside the gene matches. The CDR3 loop is CSALSGQANYGYTF. CDR3 in DNA: TGCAGTGCTCTGAGCGGACAGGCGAACTATGGCTACACCTTC.

V gene TRBV2 combines with J gene TRBJ1-2; 7 nucleotides match TRBD1. With V trimmed by 5 bases and J by 2 bases, 5 bases remained unmatched. Germline lookup yields CDR1 SNHLY and CDR2 FYNNEI. CDR3 length: 14 residues. The CDR3 spells CASSRQGGNYGYTF. In nucleotides, the CDR3 is TGTGCCAGCAGTCGACAGGGAGGGAACTATGGCTACACCTTC.

J is TRBJ2-3 and V is TRBV29-1; D not certain. Germline loops: CDR1 SQVTM, CDR2 ANQGSEA. Trimming removed 3 bases from V and 11 bases from J, with 9 bases in between. CDR3 length: 10 amino acids. The CDR3 sequence: CSVEGMGQYF. The CDR3 DNA reads as TGCAGCGTTGAGGGGATGGGGCAGTATTTT.

This chain connects TRBV30 to TRBJ2-7, with D possibly matching TRBD2 (6 bases). Per the germline V gene, CDR1 is GTSNPN and CDR2 is SVGIG (reference sequence). V was pared by 3 bases and J by 3 bases, with 12 bases between. CDR3 length: 13 amino acids. In DNA form, the CDR3 reads TGTGCCTGGAGGCAAGTGGGGGGCTACGAGCAGTACTTC. Protein: CAWRQVGGYEQYF.

The rearrangement uses TRBV15 and TRBJ2-2; tentative D call: TRBD2 (5 bases). Germline V gene data show CDR1 as LNHNV and CDR2 as YYDKDF (reference sequence). V gave up 7 bases and J gave up 6 bases, with 18 bases separating them. The CDR3 has 15 residues. CDR3 nucleotides: TGTGCCACCAAGATAGACCTCGGAGGCGCCGGGGAGCTGTTTTTT. It translates to CATKIDLGGAGELFF.

The rearrangement links TRBV4-3 to TRBJ2-3; TRBD2 agrees at 7 bases. Germline V lookup: CDR1 LGHNA, CDR2 YSLEER. The CDR3 contains 16 residues. V shed 0 bases and J 2 bases; nucleotides not matched to a gene: 5. The chain's CDR3 is CASSQDASGYTDTQYF. CDR3 coding DNA: TGCGCCAGCAGCCAAGATGCTAGCGGCTACACAGATACGCAGTATTTT.